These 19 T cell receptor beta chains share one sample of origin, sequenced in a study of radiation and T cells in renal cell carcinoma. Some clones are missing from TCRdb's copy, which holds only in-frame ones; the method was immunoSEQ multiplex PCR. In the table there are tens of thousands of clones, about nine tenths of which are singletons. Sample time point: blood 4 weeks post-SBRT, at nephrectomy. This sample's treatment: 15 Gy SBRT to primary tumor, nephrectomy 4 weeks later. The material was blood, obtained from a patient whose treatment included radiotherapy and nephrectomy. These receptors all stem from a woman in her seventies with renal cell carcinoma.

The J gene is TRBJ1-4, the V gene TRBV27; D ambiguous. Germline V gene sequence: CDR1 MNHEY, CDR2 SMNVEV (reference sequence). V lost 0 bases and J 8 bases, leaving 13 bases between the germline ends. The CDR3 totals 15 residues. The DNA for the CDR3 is TGTGCCAGCAGTTTATCGGGGATGGGGAGGGAAAAACTGTTTTTT. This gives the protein CASSLSGMGREKLFF. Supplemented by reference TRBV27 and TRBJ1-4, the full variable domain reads EAQVTQNPRYLITVTGKKLTVTCSQNMNHEYMSWYRQDPGLGLRQIYYSMNVEVTDKGDVPEGYKVSRKEKRNFPLILESPSPNQTSLYFCASSLSGMGREKLFFGSGTQLSVL.

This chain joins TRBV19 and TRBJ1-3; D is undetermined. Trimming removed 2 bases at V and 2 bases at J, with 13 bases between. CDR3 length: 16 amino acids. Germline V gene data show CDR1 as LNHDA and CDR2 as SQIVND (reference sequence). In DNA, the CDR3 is TGTGCCAGTAGTATAAAACGTGGGTTTACTGGAAACACCATATATTTT. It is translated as CASSIKRGFTGNTIYF.

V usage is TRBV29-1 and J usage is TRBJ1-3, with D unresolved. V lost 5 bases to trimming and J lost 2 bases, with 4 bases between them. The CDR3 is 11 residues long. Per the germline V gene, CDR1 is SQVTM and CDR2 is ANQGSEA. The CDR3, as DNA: TGCAGCGTTTATACTGGAAACACCATATATTTT. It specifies CSVYTGNTIYF.

The CDR3 protein is CASSPRPGPGNTIYF. The CDR3 nucleotides read TGTGCCAGCAGCCCCCGGCCGGGACCTGGAAACACCATATATTTT. V usage is TRBV7-6 and J usage is TRBJ1-3, with D possibly matching TRBD1 (5 bases). The germline gives CDR1 SGHVS, CDR2 FNYEAQ. V lost 5 bases and J lost 2, with 13 bases in between. The CDR3 is made up of 15 amino acids.

In DNA form, the CDR3 reads TGTGCCAGCAGCTTAGAGAGGCTGTTCAATGAGCAGTTCTTC. It yields the protein CASSLERLFNEQFF. This chain uses TRBV7-6 with TRBJ2-1; no definite D call. Germline-derived CDR1 and CDR2 are SGHVS and FNYEAQ. V was clipped by 1 base and J by 6 bases, with 10 bases between them. The CDR3 totals 14 residues.

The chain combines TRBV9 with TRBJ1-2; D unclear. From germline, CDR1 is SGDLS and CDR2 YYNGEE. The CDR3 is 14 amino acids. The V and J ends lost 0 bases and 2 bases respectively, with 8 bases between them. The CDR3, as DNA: TGTGCCAGCAGCGTAGGAGGCACAAACTATGGCTACACCTTC. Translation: CASSVGGTNYGYTF.

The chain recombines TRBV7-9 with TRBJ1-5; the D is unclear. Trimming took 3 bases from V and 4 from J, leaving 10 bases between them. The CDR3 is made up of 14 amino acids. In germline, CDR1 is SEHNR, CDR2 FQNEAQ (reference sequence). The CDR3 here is CASSFEAFNQPQHF. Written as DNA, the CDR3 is TGTGCCAGCAGCTTCGAGGCCTTTAATCAGCCCCAGCATTTT.

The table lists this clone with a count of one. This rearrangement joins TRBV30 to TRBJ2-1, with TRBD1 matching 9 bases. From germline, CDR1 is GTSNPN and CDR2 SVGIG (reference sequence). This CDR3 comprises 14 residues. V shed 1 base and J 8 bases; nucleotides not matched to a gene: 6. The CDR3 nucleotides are TGTGCCTGGAGTGGGGACAGGGCAAGTGATGAGCAGTTCTTC. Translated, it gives CAWSGDRASDEQFF.

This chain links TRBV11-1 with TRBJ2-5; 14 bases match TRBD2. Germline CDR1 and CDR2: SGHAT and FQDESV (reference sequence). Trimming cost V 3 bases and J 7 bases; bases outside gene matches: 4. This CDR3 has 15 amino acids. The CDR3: CASSFGTSGGGTQYF. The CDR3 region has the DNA TGTGCCAGCAGCTTCGGGACTAGCGGGGGAGGGACCCAGTACTTC.

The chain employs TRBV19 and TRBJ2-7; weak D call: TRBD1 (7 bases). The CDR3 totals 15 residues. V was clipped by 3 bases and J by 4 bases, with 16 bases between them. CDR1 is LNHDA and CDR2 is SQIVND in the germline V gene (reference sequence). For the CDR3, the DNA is TGTGCCAGTAGTATCGTCCAGGGGGGTTCTTACGAGCAGTACTTC. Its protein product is CASSIVQGGSYEQYF.

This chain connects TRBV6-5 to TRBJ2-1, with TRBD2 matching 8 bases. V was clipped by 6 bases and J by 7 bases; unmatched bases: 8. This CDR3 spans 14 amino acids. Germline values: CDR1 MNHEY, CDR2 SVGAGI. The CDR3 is CASSPGGALNEQFF. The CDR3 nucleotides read TGTGCCAGCAGCCCCGGGGGGGCCTTGAATGAGCAGTTCTTC.

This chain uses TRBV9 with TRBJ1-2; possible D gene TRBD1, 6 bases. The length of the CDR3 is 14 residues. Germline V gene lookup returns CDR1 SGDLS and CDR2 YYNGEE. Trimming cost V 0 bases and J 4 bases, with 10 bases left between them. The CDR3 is CASSVGGASYGYTF. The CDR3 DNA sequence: TGTGCCAGCAGCGTAGGGGGGGCGAGCTATGGCTACACCTTC.

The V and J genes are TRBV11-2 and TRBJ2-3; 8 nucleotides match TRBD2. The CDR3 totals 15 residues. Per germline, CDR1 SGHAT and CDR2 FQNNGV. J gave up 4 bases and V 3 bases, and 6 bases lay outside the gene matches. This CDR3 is CASSLVGGGADTQYF. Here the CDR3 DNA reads TGTGCCAGCAGCTTGGTCGGGGGGGGAGCAGATACGCAGTATTTT.

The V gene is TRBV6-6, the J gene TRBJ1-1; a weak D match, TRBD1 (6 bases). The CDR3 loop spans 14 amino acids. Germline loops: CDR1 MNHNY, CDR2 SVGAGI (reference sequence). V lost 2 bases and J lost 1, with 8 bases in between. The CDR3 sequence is CASSYQGPNTEAFF. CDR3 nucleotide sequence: TGTGCCAGCAGTTACCAGGGGCCGAACACTGAAGCTTTCTTT.

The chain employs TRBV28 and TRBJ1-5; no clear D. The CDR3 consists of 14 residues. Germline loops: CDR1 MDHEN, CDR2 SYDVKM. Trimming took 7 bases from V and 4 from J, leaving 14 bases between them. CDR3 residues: CASKAPGGNQPQHF. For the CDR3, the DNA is TGTGCCAGCAAAGCCCCGGGCGGTAATCAGCCCCAGCATTTT.

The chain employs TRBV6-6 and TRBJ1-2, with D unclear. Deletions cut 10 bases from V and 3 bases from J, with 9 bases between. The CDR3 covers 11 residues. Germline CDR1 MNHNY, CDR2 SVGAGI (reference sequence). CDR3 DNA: TGTGCCACTTACGGAGACTATGGCTACACCTTC. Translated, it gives CATYGDYGYTF.

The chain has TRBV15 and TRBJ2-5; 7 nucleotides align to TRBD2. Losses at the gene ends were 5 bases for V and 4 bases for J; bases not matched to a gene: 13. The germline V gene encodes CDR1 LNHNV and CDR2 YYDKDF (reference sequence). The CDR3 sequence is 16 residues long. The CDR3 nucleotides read TGTGCCACCAGCGTTTTATGGGGGGGACCGAGAGAGACCCAGTACTTC. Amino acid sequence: CATSVLWGGPRETQYF.

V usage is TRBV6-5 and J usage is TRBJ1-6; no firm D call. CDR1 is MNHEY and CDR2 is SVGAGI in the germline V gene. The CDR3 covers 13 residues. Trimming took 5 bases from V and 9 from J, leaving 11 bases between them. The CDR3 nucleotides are TGTGCCAGCAGTCTCAGGTTGAGTTCACCCCTCCACTTT. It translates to CASSLRLSSPLHF.

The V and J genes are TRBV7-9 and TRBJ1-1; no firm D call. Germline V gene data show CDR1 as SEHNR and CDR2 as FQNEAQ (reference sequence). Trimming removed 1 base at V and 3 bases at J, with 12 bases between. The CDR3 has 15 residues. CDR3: CASSLGGGSYTEAFF. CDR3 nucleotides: TGTGCCAGCAGCTTAGGAGGAGGGAGTTACACTGAAGCTTTCTTT.